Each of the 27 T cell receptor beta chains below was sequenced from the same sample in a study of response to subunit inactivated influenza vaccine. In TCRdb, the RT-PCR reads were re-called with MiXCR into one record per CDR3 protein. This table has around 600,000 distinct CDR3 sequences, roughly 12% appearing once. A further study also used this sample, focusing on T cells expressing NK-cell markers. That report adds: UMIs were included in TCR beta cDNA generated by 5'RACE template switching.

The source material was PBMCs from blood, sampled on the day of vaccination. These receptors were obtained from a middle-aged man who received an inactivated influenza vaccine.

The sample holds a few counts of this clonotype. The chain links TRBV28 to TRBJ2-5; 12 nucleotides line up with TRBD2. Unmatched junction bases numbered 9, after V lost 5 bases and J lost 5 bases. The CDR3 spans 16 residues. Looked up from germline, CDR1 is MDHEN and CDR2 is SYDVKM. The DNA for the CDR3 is TGTGCCAGCAGTCTCGGGACTAGCGGGCCGACGGAGACCCAGTACTTC. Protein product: CASSLGTSGPTETQYF.

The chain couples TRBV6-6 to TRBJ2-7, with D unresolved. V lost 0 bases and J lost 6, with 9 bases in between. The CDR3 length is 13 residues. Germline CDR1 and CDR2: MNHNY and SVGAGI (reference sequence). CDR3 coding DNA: TGTGCCAGCAGTTACTCAAGACACGGCGAGCAGTACTTC. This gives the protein CASSYSRHGEQYF.

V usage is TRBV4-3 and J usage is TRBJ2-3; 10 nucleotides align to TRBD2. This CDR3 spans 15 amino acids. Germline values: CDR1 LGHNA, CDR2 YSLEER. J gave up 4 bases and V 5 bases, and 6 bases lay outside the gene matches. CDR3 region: CASSRLAGGSDTQYF. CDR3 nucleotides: TGCGCCAGCAGCAGACTAGCGGGCGGTTCAGATACGCAGTATTTT.

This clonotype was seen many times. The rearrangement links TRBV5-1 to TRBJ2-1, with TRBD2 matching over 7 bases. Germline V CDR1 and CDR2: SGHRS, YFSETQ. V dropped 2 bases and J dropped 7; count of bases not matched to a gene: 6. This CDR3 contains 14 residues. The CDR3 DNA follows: TGCGCCAGCAGCTTTTCGTCCGGGGGGAATGAGCAGTTCTTC. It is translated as CASSFSSGGNEQFF.

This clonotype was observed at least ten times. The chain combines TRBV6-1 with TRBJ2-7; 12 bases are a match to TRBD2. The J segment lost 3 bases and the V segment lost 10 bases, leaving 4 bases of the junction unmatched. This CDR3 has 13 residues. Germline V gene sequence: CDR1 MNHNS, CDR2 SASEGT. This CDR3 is CATSTSGGYEQYF. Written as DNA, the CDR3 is TGTGCCACCTCGACTAGCGGGGGCTACGAGCAGTACTTC.

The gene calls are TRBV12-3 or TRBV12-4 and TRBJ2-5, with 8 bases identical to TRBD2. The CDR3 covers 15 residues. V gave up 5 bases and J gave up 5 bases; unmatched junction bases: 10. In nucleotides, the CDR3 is TGTGCCAGCAGTACCGGGACTAGTGGAGGGGAGACCCAGTACTTC. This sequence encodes CASSTGTSGGETQYF.

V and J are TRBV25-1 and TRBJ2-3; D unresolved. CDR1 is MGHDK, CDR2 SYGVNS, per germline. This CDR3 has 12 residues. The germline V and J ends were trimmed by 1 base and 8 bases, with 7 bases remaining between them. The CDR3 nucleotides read TGTGCCAGCAGTGAATCCCGATCTACGCAGTATTTT. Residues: CASSESRSTQYF.

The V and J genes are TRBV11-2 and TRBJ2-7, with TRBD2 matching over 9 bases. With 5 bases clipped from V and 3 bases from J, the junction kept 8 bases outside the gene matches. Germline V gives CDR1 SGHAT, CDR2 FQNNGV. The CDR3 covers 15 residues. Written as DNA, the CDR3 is TGTGCCAGCAGCCTGACTAGCGGTGTCGACTACGAGCAGTACTTC. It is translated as CASSLTSGVDYEQYF.

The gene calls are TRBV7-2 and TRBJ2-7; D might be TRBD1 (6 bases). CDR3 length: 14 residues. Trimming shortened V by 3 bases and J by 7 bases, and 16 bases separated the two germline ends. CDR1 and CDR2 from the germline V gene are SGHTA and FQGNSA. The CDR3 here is CASSLSRDKREQYF. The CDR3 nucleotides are TGTGCCAGCAGCTTGTCTCGGGACAAACGGGAGCAGTACTTC.

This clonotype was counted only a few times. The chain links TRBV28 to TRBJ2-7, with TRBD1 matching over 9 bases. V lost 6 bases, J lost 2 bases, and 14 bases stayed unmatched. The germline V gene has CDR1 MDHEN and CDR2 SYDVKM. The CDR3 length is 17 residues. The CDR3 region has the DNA TGTGCCAGCAGGACTAACAAAAGGACAGGGGAGACCTACGAGCAGTACTTC. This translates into CASRTNKRTGETYEQYF.

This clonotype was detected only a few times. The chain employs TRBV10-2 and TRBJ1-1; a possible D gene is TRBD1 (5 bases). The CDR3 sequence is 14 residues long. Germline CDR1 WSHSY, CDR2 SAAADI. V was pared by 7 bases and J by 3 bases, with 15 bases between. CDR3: CASKRDGTYTEAFF. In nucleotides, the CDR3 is TGCGCCAGCAAAAGAGACGGGACTTACACTGAAGCTTTCTTT.

The CDR3 protein is CSASPGLAVLAKNIQYF. The DNA for the CDR3 is TGCAGTGCTAGCCCGGGACTAGCGGTCCTAGCCAAAAACATTCAGTACTTC. The chain links TRBV20-1 to TRBJ2-4; 11 nucleotides align to TRBD2. Germline-derived CDR1 and CDR2 are DFQATT and SNEGSKA (reference sequence). V was pared by 3 bases and J by 0 bases, with 7 bases of the junction left unmatched. The CDR3 is 17 amino acids.

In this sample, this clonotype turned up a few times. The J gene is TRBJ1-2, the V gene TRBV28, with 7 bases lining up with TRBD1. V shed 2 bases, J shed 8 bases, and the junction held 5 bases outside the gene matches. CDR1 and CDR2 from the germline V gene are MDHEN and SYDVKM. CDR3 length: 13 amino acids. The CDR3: CASSLVGGPGYTF. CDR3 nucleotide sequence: TGTGCCAGCAGTTTAGTAGGGGGCCCGGGCTACACCTTC.

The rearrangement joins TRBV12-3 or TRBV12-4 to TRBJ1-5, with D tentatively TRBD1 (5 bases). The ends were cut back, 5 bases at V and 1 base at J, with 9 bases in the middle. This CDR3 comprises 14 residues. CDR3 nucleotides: TGTGCCAGCAGTGCGACAGAAAGCAATCAGCCCCAGCATTTT. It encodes CASSATESNQPQHF.

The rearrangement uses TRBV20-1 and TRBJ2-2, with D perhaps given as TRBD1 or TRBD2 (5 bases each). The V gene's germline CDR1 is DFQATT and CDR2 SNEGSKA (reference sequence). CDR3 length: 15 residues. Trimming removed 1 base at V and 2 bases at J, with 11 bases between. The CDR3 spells CSARAWGTNTGELFF. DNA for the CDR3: TGCAGTGCTAGAGCTTGGGGGACCAACACCGGGGAGCTGTTTTTT.

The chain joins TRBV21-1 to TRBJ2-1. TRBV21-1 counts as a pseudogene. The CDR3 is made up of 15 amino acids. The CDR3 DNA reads TGTGCCAGCAGCGGCATGGGTCGGAATTACAATGAGCAGTTCTTC. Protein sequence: CASSGMGRNYNEQFF.

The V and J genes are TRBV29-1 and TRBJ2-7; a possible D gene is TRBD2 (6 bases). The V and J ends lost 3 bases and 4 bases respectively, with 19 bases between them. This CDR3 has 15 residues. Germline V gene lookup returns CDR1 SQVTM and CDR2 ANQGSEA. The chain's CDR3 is CSVEERFGGSYEQYF. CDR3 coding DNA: TGCAGCGTTGAGGAGCGGTTCGGAGGGTCTTACGAGCAGTACTTC.

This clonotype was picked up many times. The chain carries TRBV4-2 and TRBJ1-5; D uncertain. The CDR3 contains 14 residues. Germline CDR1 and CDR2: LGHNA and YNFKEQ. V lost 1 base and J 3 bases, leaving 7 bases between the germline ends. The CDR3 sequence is CASSQVGSNQPQHF. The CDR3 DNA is TGTGCCAGCAGCCAAGTGGGGTCCAATCAGCCCCAGCATTTT.

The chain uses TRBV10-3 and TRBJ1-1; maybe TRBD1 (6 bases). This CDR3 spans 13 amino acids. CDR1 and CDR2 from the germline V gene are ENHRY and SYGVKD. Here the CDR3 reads CAIQRGVNTEAFF. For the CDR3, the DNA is TGTGCGATACAGAGGGGGGTGAACACTGAAGCTTTCTTT.

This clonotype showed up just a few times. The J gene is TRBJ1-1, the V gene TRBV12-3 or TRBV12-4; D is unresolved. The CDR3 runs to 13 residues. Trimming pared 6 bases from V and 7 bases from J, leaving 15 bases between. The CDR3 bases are TGTGCCAGCAGCCCTAGGATCATAGATGAAGCTTTCTTT. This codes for CASSPRIIDEAFF.

CDR3: CASQRRTGPYEQYF. For the CDR3, the DNA is TGTGCCAGCCAGCGGCGGACAGGCCCCTACGAGCAGTACTTC. The rearrangement joins TRBV6-2 or TRBV6-3 to TRBJ2-7; 7 nucleotides align to TRBD1. From germline, CDR1 is MNHEY and CDR2 SVGEGT. CDR3 length equals 14 residues. V shed 8 bases, J shed 2 bases, and the junction held 9 bases outside the gene matches.

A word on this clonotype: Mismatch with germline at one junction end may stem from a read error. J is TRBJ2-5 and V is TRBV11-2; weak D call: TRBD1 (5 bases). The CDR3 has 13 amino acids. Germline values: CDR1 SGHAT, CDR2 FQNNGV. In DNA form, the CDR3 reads TGTGCCAGCAGCTTGGGGATGATGACAGTTGTGGACTTC. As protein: CASSLGMMTVVDF.

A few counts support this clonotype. CDR3 in DNA: TGTGCCAGCAGCCTCCGGGACAGGGGACAACAAGAGACCCAGTACTTC. This gives the protein CASSLRDRGQQETQYF. V is TRBV5-6 and J is TRBJ2-5; 10 bases match TRBD1. V dropped 4 bases and J dropped 2; count of bases not matched to a gene: 8. Germline loops: CDR1 SGHDT, CDR2 YYEEEE. The CDR3 runs to 16 residues. Looking up the rest from reference TRBV5-6 and TRBJ2-5 gives the full variable domain: DAGVTQSPTHLIKTRGQQVTLRCSPKSGHDTVSWYQQALGQGPQFIFQYYEEEERQRGNFPDRFSGHQFPNYSSELNVNALLLGDSALYLCASSLRDRGQQETQYFGPGTRLLVL.

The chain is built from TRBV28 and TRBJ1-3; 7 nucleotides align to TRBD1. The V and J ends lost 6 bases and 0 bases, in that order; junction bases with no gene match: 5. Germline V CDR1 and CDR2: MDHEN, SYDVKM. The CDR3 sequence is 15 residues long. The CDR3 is CASSWDSFSGNTIYF. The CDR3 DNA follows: TGTGCCAGCAGCTGGGACAGCTTCTCTGGAAACACCATATATTTT.

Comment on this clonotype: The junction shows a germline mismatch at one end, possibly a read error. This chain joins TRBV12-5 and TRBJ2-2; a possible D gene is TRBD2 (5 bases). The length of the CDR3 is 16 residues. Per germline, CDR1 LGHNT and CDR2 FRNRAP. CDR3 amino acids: CSSGLVLAERVGELFF. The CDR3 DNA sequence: TGTTCTAGTGGTTTGGTACTCGCGGAGAGGGTCGGGGAGCTGTTTTTT.

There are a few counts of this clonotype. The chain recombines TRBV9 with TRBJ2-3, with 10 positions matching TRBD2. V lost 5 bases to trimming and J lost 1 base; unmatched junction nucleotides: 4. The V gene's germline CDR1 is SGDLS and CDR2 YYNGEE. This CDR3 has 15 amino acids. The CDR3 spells CASSASGRGTDTQYF. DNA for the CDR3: TGTGCCAGCAGTGCTAGCGGGAGAGGCACAGATACGCAGTATTTT.

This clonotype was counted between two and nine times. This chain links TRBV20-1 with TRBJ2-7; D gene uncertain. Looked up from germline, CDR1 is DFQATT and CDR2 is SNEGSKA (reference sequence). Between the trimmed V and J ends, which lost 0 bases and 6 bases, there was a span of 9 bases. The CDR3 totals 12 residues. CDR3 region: CSARDYGGEQYF. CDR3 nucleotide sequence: TGCAGTGCTAGAGATTACGGTGGCGAGCAGTACTTC.